The rows below give T cell receptor beta chains drawn from one sample of a study of shared clonotypes between healthy human individuals. The table came from immunoSEQ multiplex PCR; TCRdb's copy has only in-frame clones and leaves some out. Among more than 2 million clones, just over 90% were seen once, and the ten largest hold approximately 1.7%. The sample was naive CD8+ T cells from PBMCs. These receptors came from a man between 18 and 35 years old in good health. Some clones in this sample may be carry-over from other donors' samples. The CDR3 runs from the conserved cysteine through the conserved F or W. A D gene is named only where the DNA matches it firmly. Clone size is given for some rows only: seen once, a few or many times, or a class if the clone is expanded.

v_call: TRBV7-9; d_call: TRBD1; clone_size: -; j_call: TRBJ1-4; cdr3_nt: TGTGCCAGCAGCTTAGTGCAGGGGGCAAATGAAAAACTGTTTTTT; cdr3_aa: CASSLVQGANEKLFF
v_call: TRBV6-5; d_call: -; clone_size: -; j_call: TRBJ1-1; cdr3_nt: TGTGCCAGCCAGTTAGCGACCCCTGGGGACACTGAAGCTTTCTTT; cdr3_aa: CASQLATPGDTEAFF
v_call: TRBV6-5; d_call: -; clone_size: once; j_call: TRBJ1-2; cdr3_nt: TGTGCCAGCAGTTACTCGGATGGTGGGGGGTCGAGGGGCTACACCTTC; cdr3_aa: CASSYSDGGGSRGYTF
v_call: TRBV9; d_call: TRBD1; clone_size: -; j_call: TRBJ2-7; cdr3_nt: TGTGCCAGCAGCCTGCGCCGGGACAGCGGCTTGAGCGAGCAGTACTTC; cdr3_aa: CASSLRRDSGLSEQYF
v_call: TRBV19; d_call: -; clone_size: -; j_call: TRBJ1-2; cdr3_nt: TGTGCCAGTAGTATCCGGGTCTCTAACTATGGCTACACCTTC; cdr3_aa: CASSIRVSNYGYTF
v_call: TRBV6-6; d_call: -; clone_size: -; j_call: TRBJ1-1; cdr3_nt: TGTGCCAGCAGTTACTCGCTGGGGGACACTGAAGCTTTCTTT; cdr3_aa: CASSYSLGDTEAFF
v_call: TRBV28; d_call: -; clone_size: -; j_call: TRBJ1-5; cdr3_nt: TGTGCCAGCAGTCTCCGACAGTTGAATCAGCCCCAGCATTTT; cdr3_aa: CASSLRQLNQPQHF
v_call: TRBV28; d_call: -; clone_size: -; j_call: TRBJ2-4; cdr3_nt: TGTGCCAGCGGGAAAGCCAAAAACATTCAGTACTTC; cdr3_aa: CASGKAKNIQYF
v_call: TRBV27; d_call: TRBD1; clone_size: -; j_call: TRBJ2-7; cdr3_nt: TGTGCCAGCAGTTTGTCAGGGGGCTTGGAGCAGTACTTC; cdr3_aa: CASSLSGGLEQYF
v_call: TRBV9; d_call: TRBD2; clone_size: -; j_call: TRBJ2-2; cdr3_nt: TGTGCCAGCAGCGTAAGCGGGAGTACGGTCGGGGAGCTGTTTTTT; cdr3_aa: CASSVSGSTVGELFF
v_call: TRBV9; d_call: -; clone_size: once; j_call: TRBJ1-2; cdr3_nt: TGTGCCAGCAGCGTAGCTGGGGGTGACTATGGCTACACCTTC; cdr3_aa: CASSVAGGDYGYTF
v_call: TRBV15; d_call: -; clone_size: -; j_call: TRBJ1-1; cdr3_nt: TGTGCCACCAGTAAAGCGAACACTGAAGCTTTCTTT; cdr3_aa: CATSKANTEAFF